This record concerns one TCR beta chain sequence. The target antigen is unknown. The assay was immunoSEQ multiplex PCR, and TCRdb's table has in-frame clones only and misses some. Altogether about 40,000 clones are present, about 91% being singletons, with the ten largest covering roughly 1.2%. The sample comes from a study of T cells in narcolepsy. The study, taken as a whole, reports: Reportedly, autoreactive clonotypes were serially detected in patients' blood but not controls'. Comparing one patient's CSF and blood CD4+ clonotypes highlighted HCRT- and TRIB2-specific autoreactive clonotypes.

Trimming stripped 4 bases from V and 5 bases from J, with 12 bases between. Germline-derived CDR1 and CDR2 are SGHKS and YYEKEE (reference sequence). The CDR3 runs 13 residues. The rearrangement joins TRBV5-5 to TRBJ2-5; D is perhaps TRBD1 (5 bases). The TCR originated in a human donor with narcolepsy. The sample consisted of CD45RA- memory CD4+ T cells from PBMCs. CDR3: CASSLTGSETQYF. CDR3 in DNA: TGTGCCAGCAGCCTTACAGGATCGGAGACCCAGTACTTC.